This is a list of T cell receptor beta chains from one sample in a study. Measured with immunoSEQ multiplex PCR; TCRdb has only the in-frame clones, and not every one. This sample yields approximately 70,000 clones, of which 85% to 95% are seen a single time; 3.5% to 5.5% belongs to the top ten. Sequenced input: PBMCs. The receptors come from a man aged 40-49 years with rheumatoid arthritis. Both conserved end residues are part of each CDR3. A D gene is named only where the DNA matches it firmly. Size values are once, few and many counts, or a class for expanded clones, and some rows have none.

CDR3aa: CASSYELQNNEQFF
CDR3nt: TGTGCCAGCAGTTACGAACTACAAAACAATGAGCAGTTCTTC
j_gene: TRBJ2-1
abundance: NA
v_gene: TRBV6-5
d_gene: NA

CDR3aa: CASNDRGGTGELFF
CDR3nt: TGTGCCAGCAACGACAGGGGGGGGACCGGGGAGCTGTTTTTT
j_gene: TRBJ2-2
abundance: once
v_gene: TRBV27
d_gene: TRBD1

CDR3aa: CASRPERRLSGDTQYF
CDR3nt: TGTGCCAGCAGACCTGAGAGGCGGCTTTCGGGAGATACGCAGTATTTT
j_gene: TRBJ2-3
abundance: NA
v_gene: TRBV27
d_gene: NA

CDR3aa: CANTPPGAISEAFF
CDR3nt: TGTGCCAACACGCCCCCAGGGGCGATATCTGAAGCTTTCTTT
j_gene: TRBJ1-1
abundance: NA
v_gene: TRBV7-2
d_gene: NA

CDR3aa: CASSLVRLAMKTQYF
CDR3nt: TGTGCCAGCAGCTTAGTTCGGCTAGCGATGAAGACCCAGTACTTC
j_gene: TRBJ2-5
abundance: NA
v_gene: TRBV7-8
d_gene: NA

CDR3aa: CASSPPARGLIYF
CDR3nt: TGTGCCAGCTCACCACCGGCCCGGGGGCTTATTTATTTT
j_gene: TRBJ1-3
abundance: NA
v_gene: TRBV18
d_gene: NA

CDR3aa: CASRRARANYGYTF
CDR3nt: TGTGCCAGCCGCCGGGCCAGAGCTAACTATGGCTACACCTTC
j_gene: TRBJ1-2
abundance: NA
v_gene: TRBV28
d_gene: NA

CDR3aa: CAISGGTGFVSGYTF
CDR3nt: TGTGCCATCAGTGGCGGGACAGGGTTTGTCTCTGGCTACACCTTC
j_gene: TRBJ1-2
abundance: NA
v_gene: TRBV10-3
d_gene: TRBD1

CDR3aa: CASSHGAGYTF
CDR3nt: TGTGCCAGCAGCCATGGCGCAGGCTACACCTTC
j_gene: TRBJ1-2
abundance: NA
v_gene: TRBV3-1/TRBV3-2
d_gene: NA

CDR3aa: CASSSLAGSTDTQYF
CDR3nt: TGTGCCAGCAGCTCCCTCGCGGGGAGCACAGATACGCAGTATTTT
j_gene: TRBJ2-3
abundance: NA
v_gene: TRBV11-2
d_gene: NA

CDR3aa: CAWRPGTSSYNEQFF
CDR3nt: TGTGCCTGGAGACCCGGGACTAGCAGTTACAATGAGCAGTTCTTC
j_gene: TRBJ2-1
abundance: NA
v_gene: TRBV30
d_gene: TRBD2

CDR3aa: CSAPARGSVNEQFF
CDR3nt: TGCAGCGCCCCTGCTAGGGGTTCGGTAAATGAGCAGTTCTTC
j_gene: TRBJ2-1
abundance: NA
v_gene: TRBV29-1
d_gene: NA

CDR3aa: CASRSAQYGYTF
CDR3nt: TGTGCCAGTCGGTCAGCACAATATGGCTACACCTTC
j_gene: TRBJ1-2
abundance: NA
v_gene: TRBV19
d_gene: NA

CDR3aa: CASSPRVRETQYF
CDR3nt: TGTGCCAGCAGCCCCAGGGTTCGGGAGACCCAGTACTTC
j_gene: TRBJ2-5
abundance: NA
v_gene: TRBV14
d_gene: NA

CDR3aa: CASSLAGHMYSNQPQHF
CDR3nt: TGTGCCAGCAGCTTGGCCGGTCACATGTATAGCAATCAGCCCCAGCATTTT
j_gene: TRBJ1-5
abundance: NA
v_gene: TRBV5-8
d_gene: NA

CDR3aa: CASSQSGYNEQFF
CDR3nt: TGTGCCAGCTCACAAAGCGGCTACAATGAGCAGTTCTTC
j_gene: TRBJ2-1
abundance: NA
v_gene: TRBV18
d_gene: NA

CDR3aa: CASSLGPATNEKLFF
CDR3nt: TGTGCCAGCAGCTTAGGACCAGCAACTAATGAAAAACTGTTTTTT
j_gene: TRBJ1-4
abundance: NA
v_gene: TRBV7-9
d_gene: NA

CDR3aa: CASRLFGQNYEQYF
CDR3nt: TGTGCCAGCAGACTATTTGGACAGAACTACGAGCAGTACTTC
j_gene: TRBJ2-7
abundance: NA
v_gene: TRBV5-6
d_gene: NA

CDR3aa: CASSILPGTVNTEAFF
CDR3nt: TGTGCCAGTAGTATACTACCGGGGACGGTGAACACTGAAGCTTTCTTT
j_gene: TRBJ1-1
abundance: few
v_gene: TRBV19
d_gene: NA

CDR3aa: CAWSPTGVRNTDTQYF
CDR3nt: TGTGCCTGGTCCCCGACAGGGGTTCGAAACACAGATACGCAGTATTTT
j_gene: TRBJ2-3
abundance: NA
v_gene: TRBV30
d_gene: TRBD1

CDR3aa: CASSIVTGRDTQYF
CDR3nt: TGTGCCAGTAGTATAGTGACGGGAAGGGATACGCAGTATTTT
j_gene: TRBJ2-3
abundance: NA
v_gene: TRBV19
d_gene: NA

CDR3aa: CASSRTGNEQYF
CDR3nt: TGTGCCAGCTCTCGGACAGGGAACGAGCAGTACTTC
j_gene: TRBJ2-7
abundance: NA
v_gene: TRBV18
d_gene: TRBD1

CDR3aa: CSGGQGRTGELFF
CDR3nt: TGCAGCGGGGGACAGGGAAGGACCGGGGAGCTGTTTTTT
j_gene: TRBJ2-2
abundance: NA
v_gene: TRBV29-1
d_gene: TRBD1

CDR3aa: CASSFRPDSYNEQFF
CDR3nt: TGTGCCAGCAGTTTCCGGCCCGACAGTTACAATGAGCAGTTCTTC
j_gene: TRBJ2-1
abundance: NA
v_gene: TRBV27
d_gene: NA

CDR3aa: CASRGTGTSYEQYF
CDR3nt: TGTGCCAGCAGGGGGACAGGGACTTCCTACGAGCAGTACTTC
j_gene: TRBJ2-7
abundance: NA
v_gene: TRBV7-2
d_gene: TRBD1

CDR3aa: CASRPRGSYNEQFF
CDR3nt: TGTGCCAGCAGGCCCAGGGGGTCCTACAATGAGCAGTTCTTC
j_gene: TRBJ2-1
abundance: once
v_gene: TRBV7-9
d_gene: TRBD1

CDR3aa: CASKRTEAFF
CDR3nt: TGTGCCAGTAAGAGGACTGAAGCTTTCTTT
j_gene: TRBJ1-1
abundance: NA
v_gene: TRBV19
d_gene: NA

CDR3aa: CASSPQGAGQPQHF
CDR3nt: TGTGCCAGCTCACCGCAGGGGGCGGGTCAGCCCCAGCATTTT
j_gene: TRBJ1-5
abundance: NA
v_gene: TRBV18
d_gene: TRBD1

CDR3aa: CASSLGQDSGNTIYF
CDR3nt: TGTGCCAGCAGCTTAGGACAGGACTCTGGAAACACCATATATTTT
j_gene: TRBJ1-3
abundance: NA
v_gene: TRBV11-2
d_gene: NA

CDR3aa: CASSPRAGEVVGNQPQHF
CDR3nt: TGCGCCAGCAGCCCGAGGGCGGGGGAAGTTGTCGGCAATCAGCCCCAGCATTTT
j_gene: TRBJ1-5
abundance: NA
v_gene: TRBV4-1
d_gene: NA

CDR3aa: CATSDFQGSSYNEQFF
CDR3nt: TGTGCCACCAGTGATTTTCAGGGTAGTTCCTACAATGAGCAGTTCTTC
j_gene: TRBJ2-1
abundance: NA
v_gene: TRBV24-1
d_gene: NA

CDR3aa: CASSVLGLAASTDTQYF
CDR3nt: TGTGCCAGCAGCGTATTGGGGCTAGCGGCTAGCACAGATACGCAGTATTTT
j_gene: TRBJ2-3
abundance: NA
v_gene: TRBV9
d_gene: TRBD2

CDR3aa: CASSSLTSAPYNEQFF
CDR3nt: TGTGCCAGTAGTTCTCTGACTAGCGCTCCCTACAATGAGCAGTTCTTC
j_gene: TRBJ2-1
abundance: NA
v_gene: TRBV19
d_gene: TRBD2

CDR3aa: CAWSVTGLTNEKLFF
CDR3nt: TGTGCCTGGAGTGTAACAGGGCTGACTAATGAAAAACTGTTTTTT
j_gene: TRBJ1-4
abundance: NA
v_gene: TRBV30
d_gene: NA

CDR3aa: CASSELAGVQETQYF
CDR3nt: TGTGCCAGCAGTGAACTAGCGGGAGTCCAAGAGACCCAGTACTTC
j_gene: TRBJ2-5
abundance: NA
v_gene: TRBV6-1
d_gene: TRBD2

CDR3aa: CASSQDRGPGNTIYF
CDR3nt: TGTGCCAGCTCGCAGGACAGGGGGCCAGGAAACACCATATATTTT
j_gene: TRBJ1-3
abundance: NA
v_gene: TRBV18
d_gene: TRBD1

CDR3aa: CASSVGGGYGYTF
CDR3nt: TGTGCCAGCAGCGTGGGAGGGGGCTATGGCTACACCTTC
j_gene: TRBJ1-2
abundance: NA
v_gene: TRBV9
d_gene: NA

CDR3aa: CAISPGQGIGEQYF
CDR3nt: TGTGCCATCAGCCCGGGACAGGGTATTGGCGAGCAGTACTTC
j_gene: TRBJ2-7
abundance: NA
v_gene: TRBV10-3
d_gene: TRBD1

CDR3aa: CSAGDRAGEKLFF
CDR3nt: TGCAGCGCTGGGGACAGGGCGGGAGAAAAACTGTTTTTT
j_gene: TRBJ1-4
abundance: NA
v_gene: TRBV29-1
d_gene: TRBD1

CDR3aa: CASSQDWGELYYEQYF
CDR3nt: TGTGCCAGCAGCCAAGATTGGGGAGAGCTTTACTACGAGCAGTACTTC
j_gene: TRBJ2-7
abundance: NA
v_gene: TRBV4-2
d_gene: NA

CDR3aa: CAINPVSDGEQYF
CDR3nt: TGTGCCATCAACCCGGTCAGCGACGGCGAGCAGTACTTC
j_gene: TRBJ2-7
abundance: NA
v_gene: TRBV10-3
d_gene: NA

CDR3aa: CASSPKGIEQFF
CDR3nt: TGTGCCAGCAGCCCTAAGGGAATCGAGCAGTTCTTC
j_gene: TRBJ2-1
abundance: NA
v_gene: TRBV3-1/TRBV3-2
d_gene: NA

CDR3aa: CAWSATGPYGYTF
CDR3nt: TGTGCCTGGAGTGCCACAGGGCCCTATGGCTACACCTTC
j_gene: TRBJ1-2
abundance: NA
v_gene: TRBV30
d_gene: NA

CDR3aa: CASSQDPAGGISEQFF
CDR3nt: TGCGCCAGCAGCCAAGATCCTGCGGGAGGCATAAGTGAGCAGTTCTTC
j_gene: TRBJ2-1
abundance: NA
v_gene: TRBV4-3
d_gene: TRBD2

CDR3aa: CASSLLLRSSYNEQFF
CDR3nt: TGTGCCAGCAGCTTACTGCTCCGGAGCTCCTACAATGAGCAGTTCTTC
j_gene: TRBJ2-1
abundance: NA
v_gene: TRBV11-2
d_gene: NA